This TCR beta chain stems from a study of tumour-infiltrating T cells in Burkitt lymphoma. The data were produced by immunoSEQ multiplex PCR, yet TCRdb's version contains in-frame clones alone and is incomplete. The sample shows approximately 670 clones, approximately 12% of them seen only once. Material: tumor tissue. The receptor was derived from a human donor with Burkitt lymphoma.

The CDR3 reads CASSDSAAGELFF. CDR3 nucleotides: TGTGCCAGCAGTGACTCTGCAGCCGGGGAGCTGTTTTTT. This chain connects TRBV6-4 to TRBJ2-2; no clear D gene. Germline CDR1 is MRHNA and CDR2 is SNTAGT. Trimming stripped 0 bases from V and 6 bases from J, with 5 bases between. This CDR3 has 13 residues.